The T cell receptor beta chain under discussion was sequenced for a study of blood T cell repertoires in COVID-19. In the study overall: The samples span acute and convalescent COVID-19 from the United States, Italy and Spain. Nucleic acid was either cDNA or gDNA, and it came from T cells, B-cell-depleted T cells, or PBMCs.

This clone was found once. In the authors' methods: For nucleated cells, counts were estimated from reference gene primer amplification. Measured with immunoSEQ multiplex PCR; TCRdb has only the in-frame clones, and not every one. That table supplies the V and J calls and clone size; D and trimming were determined from the DNA. The repertoire includes some 120,000 clones, roughly 80% of them detected once, and around 5.9% sits in the top ten. The length of the CDR3 is 18 residues. Per germline, CDR1 KGHSH and CDR2 LQKENI. V was shortened by 6 bases and J by 0 bases, with 23 bases between the two germline ends.

The V and J genes are TRBV18 and TRBJ1-2; the D gene is possibly TRBD1 (6 bases). The receptor was isolated from a man in his fifties or sixties with acute or convalescent COVID-19. The specimen was peripheral blood. The chain's CDR3 is CASSPGGPDFRANYGYTF. The CDR3 DNA sequence: TGTGCCAGCTCTCCCGGGGGGCCAGACTTCAGAGCTAACTATGGCTACACCTTC.